A selection of T cell receptor beta chains follows, all from one sample in a study of CD8+ T cells in alopecia areata. Data came from immunoSEQ multiplex PCR; TCRdb stores just in-frame clones and leaves some out. The table records more than 110,000 clones, nearly 55% of them present only once. Sequences were derived from CD8+ T cells sorted from blood, sampled at week 4, from a patient treated with tofacitinib. These TCRs come from a human donor with alopecia areata. Each CDR3 is given with its conserved first and last residue. D genes are given only for firm matches. The size field is filled for only some rows; it gives once, few, many or a size class.

v_gene	abundance	d_gene	j_gene	len	CDR3aa	CDR3nt
TRBV29-1	-	TRBD1	TRBJ2-7	14	CSVEDGDRPLEQYF	TGCAGCGTTGAAGACGGGGACAGACCTCTCGAGCAGTACTTC
TRBV29-1	few	-	TRBJ1-4	13	CSPVEYRHEKLFF	TGCAGCCCGGTCGAGTATAGGCATGAAAAACTGTTTTTT
TRBV29-1	-	-	TRBJ2-7	12	CSVSYRDDEQYF	TGCAGCGTTTCCTACCGGGACGACGAGCAGTACTTC
TRBV11-2	once	-	TRBJ2-7	15	CASSLDGQPSYEQYF	TGTGCCAGCAGCTTAGATGGACAACCCTCCTACGAGCAGTACTTC
TRBV9	few	-	TRBJ1-1	14	CASSEGLLGTEAFF	TGTGCCAGCAGCGAAGGTTTGTTAGGCACTGAAGCTTTCTTT
TRBV2	few	-	TRBJ1-2	15	CASSEYAAGDYGYTF	TGTGCCAGCAGTGAATATGCGGCAGGGGACTATGGCTACACCTTC
TRBV2	few	-	TRBJ1-1	12	CASRPQGWNAFF	TGTGCCAGCAGACCACAGGGATGGAATGCTTTCTTT
TRBV25-1	-	-	TRBJ2-7	13	CASTRGKGDEQYF	TGTGCCAGCACTAGGGGCAAAGGCGACGAGCAGTACTTC
TRBV27	-	TRBD1	TRBJ1-2	14	CASSWDRGSYGYTF	TGTGCCAGCAGCTGGGACAGGGGAAGCTATGGCTACACCTTC
TRBV5-4	few	TRBD2	TRBJ2-7	16	CASSLELASGAYEQYF	TGTGCCAGCAGCTTGGAATTGGCTAGCGGGGCCTACGAGCAGTACTTC
TRBV30	once	-	TRBJ2-3	13	CASKVQNTDTQYF	TGTGCCTCCAAGGTGCAGAACACAGATACGCAGTATTTT
TRBV11-3	few	-	TRBJ2-2	15	CASSRGGENTGELFF	TGTGCCAGCAGCCGAGGGGGAGAGAACACCGGGGAGCTGTTTTTT
TRBV27	-	TRBD2	TRBJ2-1	16	CASTLAGALPGNEQFF	TGTGCCAGCACATTAGCGGGGGCCCTCCCGGGGAATGAGCAGTTCTTC
TRBV29-1	-	-	TRBJ2-2	14	CSVEDRTIHGELFF	TGCAGCGTTGAAGATCGGACAATCCACGGGGAGCTGTTTTTT
TRBV25-1	-	-	TRBJ2-1	13	CASSATHYNEQFF	TGTGCCAGCAGTGCGACACACTACAATGAGCAGTTCTTC
TRBV11-2	once	-	TRBJ2-2	13	CASSWANTGELFF	TGTGCCAGCAGCTGGGCTAACACCGGGGAGCTGTTTTTT
TRBV29-1	-	TRBD1	TRBJ1-2	14	CSVATGQGASGYTF	TGCAGCGTAGCGACGGGACAGGGGGCGTCTGGCTACACCTTC
TRBV29-1	-	-	TRBJ2-7	13	CSVSGAVAYEQYF	TGCAGCGTTTCGGGGGCGGTGGCGTACGAGCAGTACTTC
TRBV2	-	-	TRBJ2-5	14	CASSEWVDQETQYF	TGTGCCAGCAGTGAATGGGTAGATCAAGAGACCCAGTACTTC
TRBV6-6	once	TRBD1	TRBJ2-7	12	CASSYGQEEQYF	TGTGCCAGCAGTTACGGACAGGAGGAGCAGTACTTC
TRBV7-2	-	-	TRBJ1-5	15	CASSLAVYSNQPQHF	TGTGCCAGCAGCTTAGCGGTGTACAGCAATCAGCCCCAGCATTTT
TRBV4-1	few	-	TRBJ2-1	13	CASSPLEKNEQFF	TGCGCCAGCAGCCCCCTGGAGAAAAATGAGCAGTTCTTC
TRBV30	once	TRBD1	TRBJ2-6	17	CAWSGTGPSSGANVLTF	TGTGCCTGGAGTGGGACAGGGCCCTCCTCTGGGGCCAACGTCCTGACTTTC
TRBV5-1	-	-	TRBJ2-7	15	CASSLAPDRLYEQYF	TGCGCCAGCAGCTTGGCTCCAGACCGTCTCTACGAGCAGTACTTC
TRBV7-6	-	-	TRBJ2-2	13	CASSFESLGELFF	TGTGCCAGCAGCTTTGAATCACTTGGGGAGCTGTTTTTT
TRBV5-6	-	-	TRBJ2-3	13	CASSPGSTDTQYF	TGTGCCAGCAGCCCTGGCAGCACAGATACGCAGTATTTT
TRBV4-1	few	-	TRBJ1-5	17	CASSPRRGDYSNQPQHF	TGCGCCAGCAGCCCTCGTCGGGGGGACTATAGCAATCAGCCCCAGCATTTT
TRBV20-1	-	-	TRBJ2-5	11	CSARPQETQYF	TGCAGTGCTAGGCCCCAAGAGACCCAGTACTTC
TRBV25-1	many	-	TRBJ2-3	15	CASSEGSRRTDTQYF	TGTGCCAGCAGTGAGGGCAGCCGGCGCACAGATACGCAGTATTTT
TRBV18	-	-	TRBJ2-5	13	CASSPSDGVTQYF	TGTGCCAGCTCACCATCCGACGGGGTGACCCAGTACTTC
TRBV10-3	-	-	TRBJ1-2	15	CATRSGQDRYYGYTF	TGTGCCACTAGGTCGGGACAAGATAGATACTATGGCTACACCTTC
TRBV11-2	-	-	TRBJ2-1	12	CASSLQGLEQFF	TGTGCCAGCAGCTTACAGGGATTGGAGCAGTTCTTC
TRBV6-5	-	-	TRBJ1-5	13	CASSYGPTQPQHF	TGTGCCAGCAGTTACGGCCCGACTCAGCCCCAGCATTTT
TRBV30	-	-	TRBJ1-4	14	CAWSTDLGHEKLFF	TGTGCCTGGAGTACGGACCTAGGCCATGAAAAACTGTTTTTT
TRBV28	-	-	TRBJ2-2	16	CASSSPGTVNTGELFF	TGTGCCAGCAGCTCGCCCGGGACTGTGAACACCGGGGAGCTGTTTTTT
TRBV6-6	-	-	TRBJ2-7	14	CASSYRQSLYEQYF	TGTGCCAGCAGTTATAGACAGAGCCTCTACGAGCAGTACTTC
TRBV2	-	-	TRBJ2-1	17	CASSEARGVRPIREQFF	TGTGCCAGCAGTGAAGCTAGGGGGGTGCGCCCTATTCGAGAGCAGTTCTTC
TRBV4-2	-	-	TRBJ1-4	16	CASSQDRREMNEKLFF	TGTGCCAGCAGCCAAGATAGGCGGGAGATGAATGAAAAACTGTTTTTT
TRBV12-5	few	TRBD1	TRBJ1-1	13	CASGFQGVTEAFF	TGTGCTAGTGGTTTCCAGGGGGTCACTGAAGCTTTCTTT
TRBV2	once	-	TRBJ2-5	15	CASSSSPPHQETQYF	TGTGCCAGCAGTTCCTCCCCTCCGCACCAAGAGACCCAGTACTTC
TRBV9	-	-	TRBJ1-5	15	CASSPEDTEGEPQHF	TGTGCCAGCAGCCCGGAGGACACCGAGGGTGAACCCCAGCATTTT
TRBV13	few	-	TRBJ2-7	14	CASSFKVAGNEQYF	TGTGCCAGCAGCTTCAAAGTGGCGGGAAACGAGCAGTACTTC
TRBV13	-	TRBD2	TRBJ2-3	14	CASSGGGAADTQYF	TGTGCCAGCAGCGGCGGGGGGGCGGCAGATACGCAGTATTTT